This T cell receptor beta chain was documented in a study of T-cell reconstitution after alpha-beta-depleted transplantation in children. A remark on this clonotype: The antigen remains unidentified.

As it was prepared, the TCRbeta library received unique molecular identifiers. TCRdb used MiXCR to reprocess the PCR reads, holding one entry per CDR3 protein. Here the sample spans about 98,000 distinct CDR3 sequences, less than 25% being singletons. Study-wide points: Newly produced T cells mostly accounted for T-cell counts and diversity one year post-transplant. Surviving recipient T cells and thymic progenitors produced the high day-60 TCRbeta diversity seen in some patients. Several hundred rapidly expanded clones from non-depleted graft cells reportedly supplied alpha-beta T cells about two months post-transplant.

This receptor was obtained from a boy aged 2 to 10 with acute lymphoblastic leukemia, due to receive a stem cell transplant. This sample comprised PBMCs, obtained before TCRalphabeta/CD19-depleted stem cell transplant.

CDR3 loop: CASSRVTGELFF. DNA of the CDR3: TGTGCCAGCAGCAGGGTGACCGGGGAGCTGTTTTTT. The gene calls are TRBV7-9 and TRBJ2-2; no firm D call. Trimming took 5 bases from V and 5 from J, leaving 6 bases between them. Germline CDR1 and CDR2: SEHNR and FQNEAQ (reference sequence). This CDR3 spans 12 amino acids.